This note documents a single TCR beta chain sequence. This entry is derived from a study of blood T cell repertoires in COVID-19. Study information: Whether acute or convalescent, the COVID-19 samples came from the United States, Italy and Spain.

Per the original data handling: Using reference gene primer amplification, nucleated cell counts were estimated. Assay used: immunoSEQ multiplex PCR; TCRdb lists only in-frame clones, some missing. That table gives V, J and clone size, and the DNA gave D and trimming. The repertoire holds 450,000 or so clones, with less than 95% as singletons. The V segment lost 6 bases and the J segment 2 bases; nucleotides outside the gene matches: 8. Looked up from germline, CDR1 is SNHLY and CDR2 is FYNNEI. The CDR3 runs to 15 residues. This chain connects TRBV2 to TRBJ2-5; TRBD2 agrees at 8 bases. The TCR sequence derives from a man between 18 and 29 years old who had recovered from COVID-19. What was sequenced was PBMCs or T cells enriched from blood (not recorded which). CDR3 amino acids: CASSNSGAFQETQYF. The CDR3 DNA is TGTGCCAGCAGCAATAGCGGGGCGTTTCAAGAGACCCAGTACTTC. The full variable domain, completed using reference TRBV2 and TRBJ2-5, is EPEVTQTPSHQVTQMGQEVILRCVPISNHLYFYWYRQILGQKVEFLVSFYNNEISEKSEIFDDQFSVERPDGSNFTLKIRSTKLEDSAMYFCASSNSGAFQETQYFGPGTRLLVL.